This T cell receptor (beta chain) was captured in a study of T cell responses to AZD1222 COVID-19 vaccine (dated by TCRdb to about 2021). Notes on the research overall: A total of 233 trial participants underwent TCR sequencing, of whom some 210 received two doses of AZD1222 and 26 received two doses of the MenACWY control vaccine. Enrollment into the trials was organized by age into subgroups of 18-55, 56-69 and 70-plus years, and those subgroups contained around 150, 28 and 57 TCR-sequenced participants, respectively.

The CDR3 regions of human TCRbeta chains were analyzed by immunosequencing. Turning to the authors' computational methods: TCRs in the repertoires were matched against a reference library of SARS-CoV-2-specific TCRs that had been generated with the MIRA antigen-specificity platform. Breadth was defined as the fraction of unique TCRs that were SARS-CoV-2-associated, and depth was defined as the fraction of total T cells that were SARS-CoV-2-associated. Using the MIRA data, each spike-specific TCR was assigned both to the spike region to which the TCR was reactive and to a CD4 or CD8 class. Log10-transformed breadth and depth values were compared by one-way ANOVA with Sidak's multiple comparisons tests. What TCRdb holds here is the immuneACCESS table cut down to in-frame rearrangements. Part of the clones is not present; checked against another copy, under half of the missing clones reflect an unresolved V gene, and the others are unexplained. The D gene and trimming were derived from the DNA, and the V and J assignments and clone size from that table. In all, the sample holds 75,000 to 100,000 clones, and 92% of those were seen once. Jointly, the top ten make up roughly 3% of the sample.

Study-wide conclusions, independent of this receptor: Because no day 14 peak-response samples were available, the repertoires could be characterized only after the peak T cell response. A significant rise in spike-specific TCR breadth and depth was observed after two AZD1222 doses relative to day 0 and relative to MenACWY recipients. Reportedly, almost half of the unique spike-specific TCRs recognized epitopes lying outside the regions that are mutated in the B.1.351 and B.1.1.7 variants. The 56-69-year group was small, and its depth increase did not reach significance, likely because of low power. Participants were mostly white British and included more females than males, and it was suggested by the authors that clonal diversity may have been underestimated. CD4 TCRs associated with the vaccine covered the entire spike protein, and the dominant responses were in regions 160-218 and 743-854. Conclusions about previously exposed vaccinees are limited, since just 6 or 7 AZD1222 recipients were seropositive for SARS-CoV-2 at baseline.

This specimen's time point label, per the study, means: about 28 days (+/-7) after the second vaccine dose. Because spike-specific TCR depth and breadth did not differ between the two schedules, AZD1222 recipients who got a second dose at roughly 4 weeks were pooled with those who got a second dose at roughly 12 weeks. Vaccinee samples came from UK trials COV001 and COV002, including a single-blind randomized controlled phase 2/3 trial of AZD1222 (ChAdOx1 nCoV-19) in healthy adults. Trial participant PBMC samples were collected at day 0 and day 28 after the second dose for TCRbeta chain sequencing. A note on this clone: Which antigen it targets is not known. Base qualities are not at hand, and no much larger clone is one base apart.

There are 15 amino acids in the CDR3, from cysteine to phenylalanine inclusive. The kept DNA is CDR3 alone, 45 bases in frame from the first base. For CDR1 and CDR2, the germline V gene (reference sequence) lists MNHNY and SVGAGI. At the junction V is shortened by 6 bases and J by 4 bases; bases outside the gene matches: 12. The chain is encoded by TRBV6-6 joined to TRBJ2-7, with 7 middle bases fitting TRBD1. The sequenced sample was peripheral blood, obtained 28 days after the second AZD1222 dose. The clonotype originates from an adult who received the AZD1222 COVID-19 vaccine. The DNA sequence is given as TGTGCCAGCAGCAACACTCGACAGGGTCAGTACGAGCAGTACTTC. Translated, it gives CASSNTRQGQYEQYF.